This is a list of T cell receptor beta chains from one sample in a study of shared clonotypes between healthy human individuals. Profiling relied on immunoSEQ multiplex PCR, and the TCRdb table lists in-frame clones only, not all of them. In the table there are approximately 720,000 clones, approximately 79% of which are singletons. The source material was memory CD4+ T cells sorted from blood. The source is a woman aged 25 to 45 in good health. Each CDR3 is given with its conserved first and last residue. D genes are given only for firm matches. Rows may omit the clone size; those that give it use once, few, many or a size class.

TRBJ2-4	NA	NA	TRBV19	TGTGCCAGTAGCCGGGGGAGTAGGAACATTCAGTACTTC	CASSRGSRNIQYF
TRBJ2-3	NA	NA	TRBV19	TGTGCCAGTAGTATAACCGTCACAGATACGCAGTATTTT	CASSITVTDTQYF
TRBJ2-5	once	NA	TRBV28	TGTGCCAGCAGCCCGGGGGCGGGAGTAGAGACCCAGTACTTC	CASSPGAGVETQYF
TRBJ2-1	few	TRBD2	TRBV10-2	TGCGCCAGCAGTGACACTAGCGGGATGGGGGAGCAGTTCTTC	CASSDTSGMGEQFF
TRBJ2-2	NA	NA	TRBV11-2	TGTGCCAGCAGCCCCCCTCCACAAACCGGGGAGCTGTTTTTT	CASSPPPQTGELFF
TRBJ2-2	NA	TRBD1	TRBV5-1	TGCGCCAGCAGCCTAGGACAGGGATTCTCCGGGGAGCTGTTTTTT	CASSLGQGFSGELFF
TRBJ2-1	NA	NA	TRBV21-1	TGTGCCAGCAGCAAGCATTGGACTAGCGGGACCAATGAGCAGTTCTTC	CASSKHWTSGTNEQFF
TRBJ2-3	NA	NA	TRBV6-6	TGTGCCAGCAGTCATCCCCCGGGGGGCACAGATACGCAGTATTTT	CASSHPPGGTDTQYF
TRBJ1-1	NA	TRBD1	TRBV28	TGTGCCAGCAGTCCCCCGGCGACAGGGGAAGCTTTCTTT	CASSPPATGEAFF
TRBJ1-6	NA	NA	TRBV28	TGTGCCAGCAGTTTACTTGCCGGGGGGAGTGTTGCTTCACCCCTCCACTTT	CASSLLAGGSVASPLHF
TRBJ2-6	NA	TRBD1	TRBV5-1	TGCGCCAGCAGCAACAGGGGCTCTGGGGCCAACGTCCTGACTTTC	CASSNRGSGANVLTF
TRBJ1-1	NA	NA	TRBV10-3	TGTGCCATCAGTTGGCGGGGAGACGCTGAAGCTTTCTTT	CAISWRGDAEAFF
TRBJ1-2	NA	TRBD1	TRBV5-6	TGTGCCAGCAGCCTCGGACAGGCCAGCGGCTACACCTTC	CASSLGQASGYTF
TRBJ1-5	NA	NA	TRBV9	TGTGCCAGCAGCGTAGATGGGGGCTCGGGTCAGCCCCAGCATTTT	CASSVDGGSGQPQHF
TRBJ1-1	NA	NA	TRBV29-1	TGCAGCGTTTCTTTAAACATGAACACTGAAGCTTTCTTT	CSVSLNMNTEAFF
TRBJ1-2	once	TRBD1	TRBV28	TGTGCCAGCAGTACGCTCGGACAGGGGAGCTATGGCTACACCTTC	CASSTLGQGSYGYTF
TRBJ2-7	NA	NA	TRBV7-8	TGTGCCAGCAGCTTAGTTTCAAGAGCGGGTAGTGACGAGCAGTACTTC	CASSLVSRAGSDEQYF
TRBJ2-1	NA	TRBD2	TRBV5-1	TGCGCCAGCAGCTTGGCGTTACTAGCGACCCACAATGAGCAGTTCTTC	CASSLALLATHNEQFF
TRBJ2-1	NA	TRBD2	TRBV5-1	TGCGCCAGCAGCTTGGATGGACTAGCGGCCAATGAGCAGTTCTTC	CASSLDGLAANEQFF
TRBJ1-2	NA	NA	TRBV18	TGTGCCAGCTCACCGCCGGGGACCTATGGCTACACCTTC	CASSPPGTYGYTF
TRBJ1-1	NA	NA	TRBV19	TGTGCCGTTGGGGCTGATCTAGGGACTGAAGCTTTCTTT	CAVGADLGTEAFF
TRBJ2-2	NA	NA	TRBV5-8	TGTGCCAGCAGCCACGGGGGTTATACAGGGAACACCGGGGAGCTGTTTTTT	CASSHGGYTGNTGELFF
TRBJ2-1	once	NA	TRBV6-6	TGTGCCAGCAGGCCGGACACCTACAATGAGCAGTTCTTC	CASRPDTYNEQFF
TRBJ2-5	NA	NA	TRBV18	TGTGCCAGCTCCGGAGGGATGGGGGAGACCCAGTACTTC	CASSGGMGETQYF
TRBJ1-5	NA	NA	TRBV9	TGTGCCAGCAGCGTACCCGGCTACAGGGCAGAGAACAATCAGCCCCAGCATTTT	CASSVPGYRAENNQPQHF
TRBJ2-3	NA	NA	TRBV21-1	TGTGCCAGCAGCCCCTGGACTAGCGGGAGCCAAGAAAAAACATGGAGCCCCCCAGATACGCAGTATTTT	CASSPWTSGSQEKTWSPPDTQYF
TRBJ2-7	NA	TRBD2	TRBV6-5	TGTGCCAGCAGCCTACCGGGGGGTGCTTACGAGCAGTACTTC	CASSLPGGAYEQYF
TRBJ2-7	NA	NA	TRBV6-1	TGTGCCAGCAGCCTAGTAACCTACGAGCAGTACTTC	CASSLVTYEQYF
TRBJ2-7	NA	TRBD2	TRBV19	TGTGCCAGTAGTATCGCTAGCGGGAGCTTCTACGAGCAGTACTTC	CASSIASGSFYEQYF
TRBJ1-2	NA	NA	TRBV7-8	TGTGCCAGCAGCTTAGTGGGGGAGGCTAACTATGGCTACACCTTC	CASSLVGEANYGYTF
TRBJ2-7	NA	NA	TRBV5-4	TGTGCCAGCAGCTTGGGGACGGGTAGCTCCTACGAGCAGTACTTC	CASSLGTGSSYEQYF
TRBJ2-7	many	NA	TRBV11-2	TGTGCCACCAGTATGGGGGGGCGCTCGGCCGAGCAGTACTTC	CATSMGGRSAEQYF
TRBJ2-3	NA	NA	TRBV5-1	TGCGCCAGCAGAGTTAGCACAGATACGCAGTATTTT	CASRVSTDTQYF
TRBJ2-1	NA	TRBD2	TRBV28	TGTGCCAGCAGACTAGCGGTACTCAATGAGCAGTTCTTC	CASRLAVLNEQFF
TRBJ2-7	once	NA	TRBV29-1	TGCAGCGTTGGAGCGGGTAACAAATACGAGCAGTACTTC	CSVGAGNKYEQYF
TRBJ2-7	NA	NA	TRBV10-3	TGTGCCATCAGTGTACTAGACCCTTCCGAGCAGTACTTC	CAISVLDPSEQYF
TRBJ2-1	NA	NA	TRBV7-2	TGTGCCAGCAGCCTAGTTGCGCTGGGCTACAATGAGCAGTTCTTC	CASSLVALGYNEQFF
TRBJ2-2	few	NA	TRBV7-9	TGTGCCAGCAGCTCGGAGGGCTACACCGGGGAGCTGTTTTTT	CASSSEGYTGELFF
TRBJ2-5	NA	NA	TRBV9	TGTGCCAGCAGCGTAGAAGGGGCCGGGGGGACCCAGTACTTC	CASSVEGAGGTQYF
TRBJ2-6	NA	NA	TRBV4-1	TGCGCCAGCAGCCAAGTGGGGCTATCCTCTGGGGCCAACGTCCTGACTTTC	CASSQVGLSSGANVLTF